Sequencing of this T cell receptor beta chain was carried out in a study of cytotoxic CD8 clonotypes in ibrutinib-treated CLL. This clone has at least ten counts. TCRdb's table, derived via immunoSEQ multiplex PCR, lists solely in-frame clones and lacks some. The sample records about 50,000 clones, more than 55% being singletons. This receptor was identified in a human donor with chronic lymphocytic leukemia. The input for sequencing was PBMCs, taken after 24 months of ibrutinib treatment.

In DNA form, the CDR3 reads TGTGCCAGCAGCGGCATCAGGGACGGAAACACCATATATTTT. It specifies CASSGIRDGNTIYF. V usage is TRBV5-5 and J usage is TRBJ1-3; a possible D gene is TRBD1 (5 bases). The germline V gene has CDR1 SGHKS and CDR2 YYEKEE (reference sequence). V lost 4 bases, J lost 4 bases, and 12 bases lay in between. This CDR3 region has 14 residues.